This T cell receptor (beta chain) was recovered during a study of OX40 agonist ivuxolimab in advanced cancers. Study as a whole: Patients received the agonistic anti-OX40 (CD134) antibody ivuxolimab. The dose of intravenous ivuxolimab that patients received every 2 weeks ranged from 0.01 to 10 mg/kg. Regarding the study as a whole: Some patients who did not respond also had low normalized T-cell clonal expansion.

Collection of blood occurred at baseline, at cycle 4 day 1, and at cycle 7 day 1. A remark on this clone: Antigen specificity is unknown.

Germline V gene sequence: CDR1 ENHRY, CDR2 SYGVKD. The V gene lost 6 bases and the J gene lost 2 bases, with 13 bases spanning the gap. CDR3 length: 14 residues. Sequencing used immunoSEQ multiplex PCR; TCRdb keeps in-frame clones, though not all of them. The sample has 40,000 to 50,000 clones; over 75% are singletons. The TCR comes from an adult with an advanced solid tumor such as melanoma, head and neck, liver or kidney cancer. The chain has TRBV10-3 and TRBJ1-2; D is unresolved. The source was CD4+ or CD8+ T cells sorted from blood, collected in a trial of the OX40 agonist ivuxolimab. The CDR3 reads CAISRGVTNYGYTF. CDR3 coding DNA: TGTGCCATCAGCCGCGGGGTCACGAACTATGGCTACACCTTC.